Following are 32 T cell receptor beta chains from one sample sequenced in a study of T and B cells in COVID-19 patients. Each TRB amplification used about 250-550 ng of genomic DNA from blood. TRB rearrangements were amplified by multiplex PCR with BIOMED2 TRB-A/B primers. MiXCR was run by TCRdb on the multiplex PCR reads, yielding one entry per CDR3 protein. The table has several thousand distinct CDR3 sequences, around 34% seen once. The source material was blood. These receptors were obtained from a human donor with active COVID-19.

This clonotype has at least ten counts. The chain combines TRBV18 with TRBJ2-3; tentative D call: TRBD1 (6 bases). The CDR3 totals 16 residues. Trimming left V 6 bases short and J 2 bases short, with 18 bases between. Germline values: CDR1 KGHSH, CDR2 LQKENI. The CDR3 region is CASSVKWQGTTDTQYF. DNA for the CDR3: TGTGCCAGCTCCGTTAAGTGGCAGGGGACCACAGATACGCAGTATTTT.

The chain couples TRBV5-5 to TRBJ2-1, with D possibly matching TRBD2 (6 bases). Germline-derived CDR1 and CDR2 are SGHKS and YYEKEE (reference sequence). With 1 base removed from V and 0 bases from J, the gap between germline ends came to 11 bases. The CDR3 loop spans 16 amino acids. In DNA form, the CDR3 reads TGTGCCAGCAGCTTGAGTTCTAGCGTCTCCTACAATGAGCAGTTCTTC. Encoded protein: CASSLSSSVSYNEQFF.

The rearrangement joins TRBV4-3 to TRBJ1-6; possible D gene TRBD1, 6 bases. Germline V gene lookup returns CDR1 LGHNA and CDR2 YSLEER. This CDR3 spans 15 amino acids. The V and J ends lost 4 bases and 7 bases respectively, with 14 bases between them. CDR3 nucleotides: TGCGCCAGCAGCCCGTCACGGACAGAAAATTCACCCCTCCACTTT. It translates to CASSPSRTENSPLHF.

In its sample, this clonotype was seen many times. The rearrangement uses TRBV29-1 and TRBJ1-2, with 7 nucleotides matching TRBD1. The germline CDR1 and CDR2 sequences are SQVTM and ANQGSEA. V gave up 4 bases and J gave up 1 base; unmatched junction bases: 3. This CDR3 comprises 13 residues. The CDR3 here is CSVGDSVNYGYTF. The CDR3 nucleotides are TGCAGCGTTGGGGACAGCGTTAACTATGGCTACACCTTC. The entire variable domain, with the rest obtained from reference TRBV29-1 and TRBJ1-2, is as follows: SAVISQKPSRDICQRGTSLTIQCQVDSQVTMMFWYRQQPGQSLTLIATANQGSEATYESGFVIDKFPISRPNLTFSTLTVSNMSPEDSSIYLCSVGDSVNYGYTFGSGTRLTVV.

The rearrangement joins TRBV7-9 to TRBJ2-7, with no clear D. Between the trimmed V and J ends, which lost 5 bases and 0 bases, there was a span of 23 bases. This CDR3 contains 18 residues. Germline-derived CDR1 and CDR2 are SEHNR and FQNEAQ (reference sequence). The CDR3 protein is CASSGLDQSLEASYEQYF. CDR3 bases: TGTGCCAGCAGCGGATTAGATCAGAGCCTCGAAGCCTCCTACGAGCAGTACTTC.

By share, this clonotype counts as medium-sized. The chain combines TRBV29-1 with TRBJ2-1; D remains unclear. In germline, CDR1 is SQVTM, CDR2 ANQGSEA. The length of the CDR3 is 10 residues. The germline V and J ends were trimmed by 2 bases and 6 bases, with 2 bases remaining between them. CDR3 nucleotides: TGCAGCGTTGAAACCAATGAGCAGTTCTTC. Translating gives CSVETNEQFF.

This chain connects TRBV12-3 or TRBV12-4 to TRBJ2-2, with 9 bases fitting TRBD1. This CDR3 has 16 residues. The trim removed 5 bases at V and 4 bases at J, leaving 8 bases unmatched. CDR3 sequence: CASSLRQGGSTGELFF. In DNA, the CDR3 is TGTGCCAGCAGTCTCAGACAGGGGGGGAGCACCGGGGAGCTGTTTTTT.

The chain carries TRBV20-1 and TRBJ1-5, with no clear D. The CDR3 extends over 14 amino acids. V lost 6 bases and J 2 bases, leaving 14 bases between the germline ends. Germline V CDR1 and CDR2: DFQATT, SNEGSKA (reference sequence). The CDR3 here is CSALSDLGNQPQHF. CDR3 DNA sequence: TGCAGTGCGTTATCCGACCTGGGCAATCAGCCCCAGCATTTT.

The V and J genes are TRBV7-2 and TRBJ2-7; D perhaps matches TRBD2 (5 bases). Trimming took 3 bases from V and 1 from J, leaving 16 bases between them. The CDR3 has 16 amino acids. Germline V gene data show CDR1 as SGHTA and CDR2 as FQGNSA. CDR3 nucleotide sequence: TGTGCCAGCAGCTTGGCTACTAGTGTAGGTTCCTACGAGCAGTACTTC. As protein: CASSLATSVGSYEQYF.

The genes are TRBV27 and TRBJ2-3; D ambiguous. Germline V gives CDR1 MNHEY, CDR2 SMNVEV (reference sequence). Between the trimmed V and J ends, which lost 11 bases and 4 bases, there was a span of 4 bases. The CDR3 runs to 9 residues. The CDR3 here is CARADTQYF. CDR3 coding DNA: TGTGCCCGCGCAGATACGCAGTATTTT.

V is TRBV18 and J is TRBJ1-5; no firm D call. With 1 base removed from V and 5 bases from J, the gap between germline ends came to 15 bases. The CDR3 consists of 16 residues. CDR1 KGHSH and CDR2 LQKENI come from the germline V gene. CDR3: CASSPQVGRTDQPQHF. DNA of the CDR3: TGTGCCAGCTCACCACAGGTCGGGAGGACGGATCAGCCCCAGCATTTT.

The V gene is TRBV6-1, the J gene TRBJ2-7; 7 nucleotides line up with TRBD1. Germline V gene lookup returns CDR1 MNHNS and CDR2 SASEGT. The V gene end was trimmed by 4 bases and the J gene end by 4 bases; junction bases not matched to a gene: 13. The CDR3 runs to 16 residues. The CDR3 here is CASSARPGQYGYEQYF. DNA for the CDR3: TGTGCCAGCAGTGCACGACCGGGACAGTATGGGTACGAGCAGTACTTC.

In its sample, this clonotype is medium-sized. V and J are TRBV6-5 and TRBJ2-1; D gene unclear. V gave up 4 bases and J gave up 7 bases, with 5 bases separating them. Germline V gene sequence: CDR1 MNHEY, CDR2 SVGAGI. This CDR3 comprises 11 residues. CDR3 DNA sequence: TGTGCCAGCAGTTGGGGAAATGAGCAGTTCTTC. It encodes CASSWGNEQFF.

The chain carries TRBV24-1 and TRBJ2-1; 11 bases align to TRBD2. CDR3 length equals 16 residues. Per germline, CDR1 KGHDR and CDR2 SFDVKD. J gave up 3 bases and V 4 bases, and 4 bases lay outside the gene matches. As DNA, the CDR3 is TGTGCCACCAGTGACCGGACTAGCGGGTACTACAATGAGCAGTTCTTC. Its protein product is CATSDRTSGYYNEQFF.

The chain employs TRBV6-2 or TRBV6-3 and TRBJ2-3; 9 bases line up with TRBD1. CDR3 length equals 15 residues. Germline V gives CDR1 MNHEY, CDR2 SVGEGT. Trimming at V came to 7 bases and at J to 1 base, leaving 6 bases not matched to a gene. The CDR3 protein is CASTLRDRGTDTQYF. CDR3 coding DNA: TGTGCCAGCACCCTGAGGGACAGGGGCACAGATACGCAGTATTTT.

The chain joins TRBV21-1 to TRBJ2-7; the D call TRBD1 from the table was never checked on the DNA. TRBV21-1 is termed a pseudogene. This CDR3 spans 16 amino acids. Here the CDR3 reads CASSKAPGQGSYEQYF. Written as DNA, the CDR3 is TGTGCCAGCAGCAAGGCCCCGGGACAGGGGTCCTACGAGCAGTACTTC.

This clonotype was picked up one time. The chain combines TRBV7-2 with TRBJ1-2; D unclear. The CDR3 runs to 13 residues. The germline CDR1 and CDR2 sequences are SGHTA and FQGNSA. Trimming cost V 1 base and J 8 bases, with 11 bases left between them. CDR3 amino acids: CASSLGGGLGYTF. The CDR3 region has the DNA TGTGCCAGCAGCTTAGGTGGTGGGCTCGGCTACACCTTC.

By sample fraction, this clonotype is medium-sized. The chain has TRBV19 and TRBJ2-7, with TRBD2 matching 9 bases. Germline CDR1 and CDR2: LNHDA and SQIVND (reference sequence). J was trimmed by 4 bases and V by 3 bases; bases with no gene match: 10. The CDR3 is made up of 16 amino acids. As DNA, the CDR3 is TGTGCCAGTAGTATGAGGGCGGGAGGGCCGACGTACGAGCAGTACTTC. It codes for CASSMRAGGPTYEQYF.

Sample share makes this clonotype medium-sized. CDR3 sequence: CASSKEQEDTQYF. The CDR3 DNA sequence: TGTGCCAGTAGTAAAGAACAGGAAGATACGCAGTATTTT. This chain joins TRBV19 and TRBJ2-3; a weak D match, TRBD1 (5 bases). With 4 bases removed from V and 5 bases from J, the gap between germline ends came to 10 bases. The germline CDR1 and CDR2 sequences are LNHDA and SQIVND (reference sequence). The CDR3 contains 13 residues.

This chain connects TRBV10-3 to TRBJ1-1; a weak D match, TRBD1 (6 bases). Germline loops: CDR1 ENHRY, CDR2 SYGVKD. Trimming took 10 bases from V and 2 from J, leaving 14 bases between them. This CDR3 region has 13 residues. The CDR3 nucleotides read TGTGCCAGCAGACTACAGGGTAACACTGAAGCTTTCTTT. The encoded protein is CASRLQGNTEAFF.

With respect to this clonotype: A junction end diverges from the germline sequence, so it may reflect a read error. J is TRBJ1-5 and V is TRBV20-1, with a tentative D call TRBD1 (6 bases). The CDR3 runs to 15 residues. Per the germline V gene, CDR1 is DFQATT and CDR2 is SNEGSKA (reference sequence). This chain's CDR3 is CSARAGANSYQPQHF. In DNA form, the CDR3 reads TGCAGTGCTAGAGCAGGGGCTAATAGCTATCAGCCCCAGCATTTT.

The V call is TRBV30, the J call TRBJ1-6, with D possibly TRBD1 on 5 matching bases. The CDR3 has 13 residues. Deletions cut 3 bases from V and 9 bases from J, with 12 bases between. Germline V CDR1 and CDR2: GTSNPN, SVGIG (reference sequence). For the CDR3, the DNA is TGTGCCTGGAGGGGCACAGGAGGTTCACCCCTCCACTTT. Encoded protein: CAWRGTGGSPLHF.

This clonotype was observed a handful of times. The chain recombines TRBV27 with TRBJ2-7; possibly TRBD2 for D (6 bases). V shed 6 bases and J shed 0 bases, with 12 bases lying between them. Germline CDR1 and CDR2: MNHEY and SMNVEV (reference sequence). This CDR3 comprises 14 residues. This chain's CDR3 is CASSLDGSSYEQYF. Written as DNA, the CDR3 is TGTGCCAGCAGCCTGGACGGGAGCTCCTACGAGCAGTACTTC.

V usage is TRBV6-5 and J usage is TRBJ1-2; D may be TRBD1 (5 bases). Germline-derived CDR1 and CDR2 are MNHEY and SVGAGI. The CDR3 is 14 amino acids. Trimming cost V 5 bases and J 7 bases, with 17 bases left between them. The CDR3 reads CASSQRGALAGYTF. The CDR3 nucleotides read TGTGCCAGCAGTCAGCGAGGGGCTCTTGCTGGCTACACCTTC.

The chain is built from TRBV20-1 and TRBJ2-1, with a weak D call TRBD2 (5 bases). Germline CDR1 and CDR2: DFQATT and SNEGSKA (reference sequence). The CDR3 sequence is 16 residues long. Trimming removed 6 bases at V and 0 bases at J, with 18 bases between. This CDR3 reads CSAFKGGSSSYNEQFF. CDR3 DNA: TGCAGTGCCTTTAAAGGAGGTTCGAGCTCCTACAATGAGCAGTTCTTC.

This sequence joins TRBV24-1 and TRBJ2-5; D may match TRBD1 or TRBD2 (5 bases each). V was cut by 5 bases and J by 1 base, with 16 bases left in between. This CDR3 is 16 amino acids long. Looked up from germline, CDR1 is KGHDR and CDR2 is SFDVKD. The CDR3 bases are TGTGCCACCAGTGGCCAGGGTGAGGGGCCCCAAGAGACCCAGTACTTC. Residues: CATSGQGEGPQETQYF.

The gene calls are TRBV6-5 and TRBJ2-7, with no clear D. V was trimmed by 5 bases and J by 3 bases, leaving 8 bases between them. This CDR3 comprises 12 residues. Per germline, CDR1 MNHEY and CDR2 SVGAGI. CDR3 sequence reads: CASSELGYEQYF. The CDR3 nucleotides read TGTGCCAGCAGTGAGCTGGGCTACGAGCAGTACTTC.

Only a few counts were recorded for this clonotype. Germline is not matched at one junction end, which may reflect a read error. The chain employs TRBV5-3 and TRBJ2-7; perhaps TRBD1 as D (6 bases). TRBV5-3 is sorted into the ORF group, with uncertain function. This CDR3 is built from 17 residues. The CDR3 sequence: CASSFRGPDWSSYEQYF. CDR3 in DNA: TGTGCCAGCAGCTTCAGGGGTCCTGACTGGAGCTCCTACGAGCAGTACTTC.

This clonotype was observed a handful of times. The chain employs TRBV19 and TRBJ2-3, with TRBD2 identical over 7 bases. From germline, CDR1 is LNHDA and CDR2 SQIVND (reference sequence). V was pared by 1 base and J by 0 bases, with 4 bases of the junction left unmatched. The CDR3 has 16 amino acids. The CDR3 DNA reads as TGTGCCAGTAGTATAGCCGGGGGGACTAGCACAGATACGCAGTATTTT. Translated: CASSIAGGTSTDTQYF.

This clonotype is termed medium-sized. This rearrangement joins TRBV30 to TRBJ1-3; D is undetermined. The CDR3 is made up of 15 amino acids. Trimming pared 3 bases from V and 1 base from J, leaving 13 bases between. CDR1 is GTSNPN and CDR2 is SVGIG in the germline V gene (reference sequence). CDR3 protein: CAWSFRGRSGNTIYF. As DNA, the CDR3 is TGTGCCTGGAGCTTCCGGGGTCGTTCTGGAAACACCATATATTTT.

CDR3 amino acids: CSARDTPRPNQPQHF. DNA for the CDR3: TGCAGTGCTAGAGACACACCAAGACCAAATCAGCCCCAGCATTTT. The rearrangement links TRBV20-1 to TRBJ1-5; the D is unclear. Between the trimmed V and J ends, which lost 0 bases and 4 bases, there was a span of 13 bases. Germline lookup yields CDR1 DFQATT and CDR2 SNEGSKA (reference sequence). The CDR3 spans 15 residues.

This clonotype was counted only a few times. This rearrangement joins TRBV7-9 to TRBJ1-2; TRBD1 might be the D (5 bases). Germline-derived CDR1 and CDR2 are SEHNR and FQNEAQ (reference sequence). The CDR3 is 12 amino acids. V lost 8 bases and J 4 bases, leaving 11 bases between the germline ends. The CDR3: CASGRATYGYTF. The CDR3 region has the DNA TGTGCCAGCGGCAGGGCGACCTATGGCTACACCTTC. The variable domain in full, completed from reference TRBV7-9 and TRBJ1-2, reads DTGVSQNPRHKITKRGQNVTFRCDPISEHNRLYWYRQTLGQGPEFLTYFQNEAQLEKSRLLSDRFSAERPKGSFSTLEIQRTEQGDSAMYLCASGRATYGYTFGSGTRLTVV.